Included here is one T cell receptor (beta chain) sequence, with context. This sample is part of a study of technical replicates of blood from several donors. Produced via immunoSEQ multiplex PCR; TCRdb's table is partial and in-frame only. The sample gives about 84,000 clones, approximately 90% of which show up once; under 0.3% is in the top ten. V lost 1 base, J lost 7 bases, and 17 bases stayed unmatched. Germline CDR1 SQVTM, CDR2 ANQGSEA. The CDR3 has 19 amino acids. V and J are TRBV29-1 and TRBJ2-3; 13 positions match TRBD2. The specimen was T cells isolated from PBMCs. The receptor comes from a human donor in good health. The CDR3 DNA sequence: TGCAGCGTTGAAGTGTGGACTAGCGGGAGAGTCGGACAGAAACATACGCAGTATTTT. This encodes CSVEVWTSGRVGQKHTQYF.